The 10 T cell receptor beta chains below all came from one sample that was sequenced in a study of cytomegalovirus exposure and HLA in healthy donors. This PCR relied on a set of 60 Vbeta primers and 13 Jbeta primers. Using immunoSEQ multiplex PCR, the repertoire was profiled, and TCRdb retains in-frame clones only, with some absent. The sample has approximately 130,000 clones, roughly 9.6% seen once. Sequenced: PBMCs. These receptors were collected from a woman in her forties in good health and CMV-seropositive.

The chain is built from TRBV18 and TRBJ1-6; 12 nucleotides line up with TRBD1. Germline V gives CDR1 KGHSH, CDR2 LQKENI. This CDR3 has 16 residues. J lost 10 bases, V lost 2 bases, and 6 bases had no gene match. The CDR3 here is CASSPGTGGLESPLHF. CDR3 sequence (DNA): TGTGCCAGCTCACCAGGGACAGGGGGCTTGGAATCACCCCTCCACTTT.

This clone was counted a few times. The V and J genes are TRBV4-2 and TRBJ2-5, with 12 positions matching TRBD2. This CDR3 is 17 amino acids long. The V gene's germline CDR1 is LGHNA and CDR2 YNFKEQ. Trimming took 0 bases from V and 5 from J; bases not matched to a gene: 7. The CDR3 here is CASSQDMTSGGGETQYF. Written as DNA, the CDR3 is TGTGCCAGCAGCCAAGATATGACTAGCGGGGGAGGCGAGACCCAGTACTTC.

This clone was seen a handful of times. The V gene is TRBV10-3, the J gene TRBJ2-1; 7 bases match TRBD2. The CDR3 consists of 17 residues. The V segment lost 0 bases and the J segment 5 bases; nucleotides outside the gene matches: 10. The germline CDR1 and CDR2 sequences are ENHRY and SYGVKD. The CDR3 coding sequence is TGTGCCATCAGTGAGTCCGGTAGCGGGCCGATAGACAATGAGCAGTTCTTC. It translates to CAISESGSGPIDNEQFF.

This rearrangement joins TRBV18 to TRBJ2-1, with 7 positions matching TRBD1. V was pared by 2 bases and J by 9 bases, with 10 bases of the junction left unmatched. The CDR3 extends over 15 amino acids. Germline values: CDR1 KGHSH, CDR2 LQKENI. CDR3 bases: TGTGCCAGCTCACCAGAAATCGACAGGGTTGGTGAGCAGTTCTTC. This encodes CASSPEIDRVGEQFF.

This clone was detected a few times. The chain has TRBV23-1 and TRBJ1-2; 9 bases map to TRBD1. TRBV23-1 is an ORF; its function is uncertain. The CDR3 is 19 amino acids. Losses at the gene ends were 1 base for V and 2 bases for J; bases not matched to a gene: 14. CDR3 bases: TGCGCCAGCAGTCAATGGCCTTGTCGGGACAGGGTATGGAACTATGGCTACACCTTC. Translation gives CASSQWPCRDRVWNYGYTF.

This clone has a handful of counts. The chain couples TRBV6-1 to TRBJ1-1, with TRBD1 as a possible D gene (6 bases). The length of the CDR3 is 12 residues. The V gene lost 8 bases and the J gene lost 5 bases, with 12 bases spanning the gap. Looked up from germline, CDR1 is MNHNS and CDR2 is SASEGT. The CDR3 coding sequence is TGTGCCAGCGGAACAGGGAGTACTGAAGCTTTCTTT. This sequence encodes CASGTGSTEAFF.

This clone was picked up a small number of times. The chain has TRBV11-1 and TRBJ1-2; TRBD1 aligns across 7 bases. The CDR3 has 17 residues. Germline CDR1 reads SGHAT; CDR2 reads FQDESV (reference sequence). V was clipped by 5 bases and J by 3 bases; unmatched bases: 15. DNA of the CDR3: TGTGCCAGCAGCCCAACATCGACAGGGAGGCAGGACTATGGCTACACCTTC. Its translation: CASSPTSTGRQDYGYTF.

This clone was counted between two and nine times. The chain joins TRBV12-5 to TRBJ1-2; a possible D gene is TRBD1 (5 bases). CDR1 LGHNT and CDR2 FRNRAP come from the germline V gene. The CDR3 covers 16 residues. Trimming left V 4 bases short and J 0 bases short, with 15 bases between. The CDR3 DNA is TGTGCTAGTGGTTCCTTTGTGACAGCCTCTAACTATGGCTACACCTTC. This translates into CASGSFVTASNYGYTF.

The V and J genes are TRBV15 and TRBJ2-1, with TRBD2 identical over 10 bases. This CDR3 spans 15 amino acids. The trim removed 5 bases at V and 8 bases at J, leaving 9 bases unmatched. CDR1 LNHNV and CDR2 YYDKDF come from the germline V gene (reference sequence). The CDR3 DNA is TGTGCCACCAGCCCCGAGCGGGGGGGCTATGATGAGCAGTTCTTC. It is translated as CATSPERGGYDEQFF. Full variable domain (remainder filled in from reference TRBV15 and TRBJ2-1): DAMVIQNPRYQVTQFGKPVTLSCSQTLNHNVMYWYQQKSSQAPKLLFHYYDKDFNNEADTPDNFQSRRPNTSFCFLDIRSPGLGDTAMYLCATSPERGGYDEQFFGPGTRLTVL.

The chain has TRBV4-1 and TRBJ2-3, with 8 bases lining up with TRBD1. CDR3 length: 17 amino acids. Germline assignment: CDR1 MGHRA and CDR2 YSYEKL. Trimming took 4 bases from V and 0 from J; bases not matched to a gene: 9. The CDR3 DNA is TGCGCCAGCAGCCTTTCGGGGACAGGAGCTAGCACAGATACGCAGTATTTT. This translates into CASSLSGTGASTDTQYF.